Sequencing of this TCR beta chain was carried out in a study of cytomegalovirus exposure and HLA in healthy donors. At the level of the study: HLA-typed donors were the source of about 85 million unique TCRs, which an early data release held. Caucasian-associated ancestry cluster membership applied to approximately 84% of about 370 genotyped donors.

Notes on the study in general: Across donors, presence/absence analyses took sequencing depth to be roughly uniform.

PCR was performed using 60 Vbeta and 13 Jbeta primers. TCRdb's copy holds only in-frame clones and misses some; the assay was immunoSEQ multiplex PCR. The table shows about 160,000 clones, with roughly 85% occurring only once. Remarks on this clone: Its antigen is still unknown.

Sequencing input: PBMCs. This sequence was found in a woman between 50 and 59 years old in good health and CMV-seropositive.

CDR3 residues: CASSLGGGADYGYTF. CDR3 DNA sequence: TGTGCCAGCAGCTTAGGAGGGGGCGCTGACTATGGCTACACCTTC. This chain uses TRBV7-2 with TRBJ1-2, with 7 positions matching TRBD1. This CDR3 has 15 amino acids. Per germline, CDR1 SGHTA and CDR2 FQGNSA. The junction had 5 bases not matched to a gene; V was cut back by 1 base and J by 3 bases.